The next 2 T cell receptor beta chains were all read from a single sample in a study of T cell changes during pregnancy in multiple sclerosis. Only in-frame clones appear in the TCRdb table, and some are missing; sequencing was by immunoSEQ multiplex PCR. The sample yields roughly 72,000 clones, about 89% seen once. This specimen consisted of peripheral blood, obtained in the first trimester of pregnancy. These receptors were obtained from a female donor in good health, enrolled as a control in a pregnancy study.

J is TRBJ1-1 and V is TRBV5-4; 8 bases map to TRBD1. The length of the CDR3 is 12 residues. V was pared by 4 bases and J by 7 bases, with 3 bases of the junction left unmatched. Germline CDR1 SGHNT, CDR2 YYREEE (reference sequence). CDR3 amino acids: CASSRDRLEAFF. The CDR3 region has the DNA TGTGCCAGCAGCCGGGACAGGCTTGAAGCTTTCTTT.

The chain carries TRBV6-5 and TRBJ1-2; 11 bases match TRBD1. The germline gives CDR1 MNHEY, CDR2 SVGAGI. The CDR3 has 16 amino acids. J gave up 6 bases and V 4 bases, and 10 bases lay outside the gene matches. The CDR3 here is CASSSLGDRGYDGYTF. The CDR3 bases are TGTGCCAGCAGTTCTCTGGGGGACAGGGGGTATGATGGCTACACCTTC.